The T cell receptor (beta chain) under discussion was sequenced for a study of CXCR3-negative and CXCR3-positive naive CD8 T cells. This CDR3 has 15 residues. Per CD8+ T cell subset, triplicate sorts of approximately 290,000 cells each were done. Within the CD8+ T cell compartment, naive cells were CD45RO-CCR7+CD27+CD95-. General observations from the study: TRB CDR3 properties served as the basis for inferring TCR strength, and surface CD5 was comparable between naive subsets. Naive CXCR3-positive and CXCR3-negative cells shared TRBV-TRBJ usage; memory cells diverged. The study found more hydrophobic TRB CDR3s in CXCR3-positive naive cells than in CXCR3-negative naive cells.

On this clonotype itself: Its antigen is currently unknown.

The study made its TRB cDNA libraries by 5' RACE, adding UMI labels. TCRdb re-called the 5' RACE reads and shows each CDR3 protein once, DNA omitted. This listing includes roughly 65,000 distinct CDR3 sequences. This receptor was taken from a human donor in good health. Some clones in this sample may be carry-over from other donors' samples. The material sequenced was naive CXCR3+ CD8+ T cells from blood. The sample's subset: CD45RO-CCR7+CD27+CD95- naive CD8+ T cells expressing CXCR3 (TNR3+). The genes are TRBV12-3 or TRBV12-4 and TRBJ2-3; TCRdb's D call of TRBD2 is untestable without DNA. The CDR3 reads CASSPGLAGGDTQYF.